The clone carrying this T cell receptor (beta chain) was counted many times. The germline V gene encodes CDR1 DFQATT and CDR2 SNEGSKA (reference sequence). The germline V and J ends were trimmed by 2 bases and 1 base, with 9 bases remaining between them. This CDR3 has 14 amino acids. The sample is drawn from a study of T cells in Graves' hyperthyroidism and ophthalmopathy. The investigators amplified TCR beta CDR3 regions from RNA transcripts. A first-round RT-PCR of the TCR CDR3 used the HTBI primer set. One entry per CDR3 protein, called by TCRdb with MiXCR from the multiplex PCR reads. The table includes around 560,000 distinct CDR3 sequences, over 15% detected once.

This TCR was recovered from a woman under 30 with Graves' hyperthyroidism. V and J are TRBV20-1 and TRBJ1-5; no reliable D call. Material for sequencing was blood. The CDR3 here is CSARTGVSNQPQHF. DNA for the CDR3: TGCAGTGCTAGAACCGGGGTGAGCAATCAGCCCCAGCATTTT.